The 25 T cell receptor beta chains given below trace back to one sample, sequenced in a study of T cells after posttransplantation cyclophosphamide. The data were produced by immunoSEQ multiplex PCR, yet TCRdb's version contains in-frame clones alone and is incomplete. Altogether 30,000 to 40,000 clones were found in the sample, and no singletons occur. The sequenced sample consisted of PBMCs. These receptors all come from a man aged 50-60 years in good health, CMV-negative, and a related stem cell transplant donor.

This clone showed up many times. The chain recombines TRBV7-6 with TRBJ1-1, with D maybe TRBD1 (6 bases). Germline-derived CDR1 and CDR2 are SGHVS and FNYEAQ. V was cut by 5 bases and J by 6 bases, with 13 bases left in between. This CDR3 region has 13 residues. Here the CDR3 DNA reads TGTGCCAGCAGCCTTTCACAGGGAGCTGAAGCTTTCTTT. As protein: CASSLSQGAEAFF.

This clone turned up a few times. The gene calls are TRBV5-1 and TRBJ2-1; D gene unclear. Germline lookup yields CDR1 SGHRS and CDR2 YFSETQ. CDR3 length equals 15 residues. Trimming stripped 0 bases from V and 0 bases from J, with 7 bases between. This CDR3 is CASSLAFISYNEQFF. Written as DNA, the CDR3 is TGCGCCAGCAGCTTGGCCTTTATCTCCTACAATGAGCAGTTCTTC.

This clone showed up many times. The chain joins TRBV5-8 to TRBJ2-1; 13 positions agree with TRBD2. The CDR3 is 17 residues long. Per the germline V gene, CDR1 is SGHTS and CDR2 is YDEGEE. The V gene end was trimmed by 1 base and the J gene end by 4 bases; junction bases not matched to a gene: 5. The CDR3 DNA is TGTGCCAGCAGCTTGAACGGACTAGCGGGAGCTTACAATGAGCAGTTCTTC. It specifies CASSLNGLAGAYNEQFF.

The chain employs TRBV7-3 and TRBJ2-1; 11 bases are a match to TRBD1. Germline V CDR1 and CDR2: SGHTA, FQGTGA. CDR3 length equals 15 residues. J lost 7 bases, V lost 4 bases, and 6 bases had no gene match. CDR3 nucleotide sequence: TGTGCCAGCAGCTCCGGGACAGGGGGACATAATGAGCAGTTCTTC. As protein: CASSSGTGGHNEQFF. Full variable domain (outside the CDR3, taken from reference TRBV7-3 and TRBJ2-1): GAGVSQTPSNKVTEKGKYVELRCDPISGHTALYWYRQSLGQGPEFLIYFQGTGAADDSGLPNDRFFAVRPEGSVSTLKIQRTERGDSAVYLCASSSGTGGHNEQFFGPGTRLTVL.

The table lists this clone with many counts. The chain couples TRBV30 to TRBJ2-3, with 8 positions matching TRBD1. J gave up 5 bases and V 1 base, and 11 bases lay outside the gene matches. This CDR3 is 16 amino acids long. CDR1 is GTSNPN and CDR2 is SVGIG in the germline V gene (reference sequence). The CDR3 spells CAWSAGTGGYVDTQYF. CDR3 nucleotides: TGTGCCTGGAGTGCTGGGACAGGAGGGTACGTAGATACGCAGTATTTT.

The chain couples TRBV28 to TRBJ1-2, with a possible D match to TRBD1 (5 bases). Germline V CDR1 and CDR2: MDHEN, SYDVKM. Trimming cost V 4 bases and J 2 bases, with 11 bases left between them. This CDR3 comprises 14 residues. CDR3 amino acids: CASSSGGINYGYTF. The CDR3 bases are TGTGCCAGCAGTTCCGGGGGAATAAACTATGGCTACACCTTC.

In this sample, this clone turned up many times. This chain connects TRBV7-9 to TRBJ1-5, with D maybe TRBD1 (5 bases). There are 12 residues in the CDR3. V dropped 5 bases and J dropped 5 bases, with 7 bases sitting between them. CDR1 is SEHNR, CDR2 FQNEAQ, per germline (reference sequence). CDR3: CASSARDQPQHF. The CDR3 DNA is TGTGCCAGCAGCGCCAGGGATCAGCCCCAGCATTTT.

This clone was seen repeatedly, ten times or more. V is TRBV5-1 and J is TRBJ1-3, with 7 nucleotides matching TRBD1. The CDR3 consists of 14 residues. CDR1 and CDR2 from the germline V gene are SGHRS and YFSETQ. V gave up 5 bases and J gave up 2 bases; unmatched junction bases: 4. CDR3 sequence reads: CASSPGGTGNTIYF. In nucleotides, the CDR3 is TGCGCCAGCAGTCCAGGGGGGACTGGAAACACCATATATTTT.

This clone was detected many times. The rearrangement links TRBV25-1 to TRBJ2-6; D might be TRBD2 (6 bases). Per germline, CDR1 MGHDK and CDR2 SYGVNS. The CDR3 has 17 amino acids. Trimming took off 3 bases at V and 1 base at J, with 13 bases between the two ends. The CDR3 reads CASSDPRGGSGANVLTF. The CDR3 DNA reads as TGTGCCAGCAGTGACCCACGTGGAGGGTCTGGGGCCAACGTCCTGACTTTC.

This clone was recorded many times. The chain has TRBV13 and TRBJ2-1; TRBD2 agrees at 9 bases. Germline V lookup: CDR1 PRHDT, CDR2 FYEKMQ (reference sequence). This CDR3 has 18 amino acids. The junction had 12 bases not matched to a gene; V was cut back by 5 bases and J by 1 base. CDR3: CASSGDFSGRLSYNEQFF. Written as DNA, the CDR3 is TGTGCCAGCAGCGGGGACTTTAGCGGGAGATTATCCTACAATGAGCAGTTCTTC.

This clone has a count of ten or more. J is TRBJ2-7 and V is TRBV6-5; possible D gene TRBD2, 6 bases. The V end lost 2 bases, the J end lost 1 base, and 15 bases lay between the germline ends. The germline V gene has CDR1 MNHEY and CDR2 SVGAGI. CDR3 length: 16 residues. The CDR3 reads CASSYVGTLRSYEQYF. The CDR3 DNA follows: TGTGCCAGCAGTTACGTCGGGACTTTAAGATCCTACGAGCAGTACTTC.

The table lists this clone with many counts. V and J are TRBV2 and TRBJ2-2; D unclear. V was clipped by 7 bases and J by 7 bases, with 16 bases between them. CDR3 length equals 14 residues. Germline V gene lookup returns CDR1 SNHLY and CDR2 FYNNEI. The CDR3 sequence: CASNREAEGGELFF. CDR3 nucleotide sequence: TGTGCCAGCAACCGTGAGGCAGAAGGCGGGGAGCTGTTTTTT. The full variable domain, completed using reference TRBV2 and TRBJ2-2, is EPEVTQTPSHQVTQMGQEVILRCVPISNHLYFYWYRQILGQKVEFLVSFYNNEISEKSEIFDDQFSVERPDGSNFTLKIRSTKLEDSAMYFCASNREAEGGELFFGEGSRLTVL.

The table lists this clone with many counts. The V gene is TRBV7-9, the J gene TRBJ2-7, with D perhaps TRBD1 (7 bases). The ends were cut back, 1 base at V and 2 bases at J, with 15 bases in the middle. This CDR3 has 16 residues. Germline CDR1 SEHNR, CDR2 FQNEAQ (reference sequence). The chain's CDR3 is CASSLGRGQGPYEQYF. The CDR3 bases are TGTGCCAGCAGCTTAGGGAGGGGGCAGGGGCCCTACGAGCAGTACTTC.

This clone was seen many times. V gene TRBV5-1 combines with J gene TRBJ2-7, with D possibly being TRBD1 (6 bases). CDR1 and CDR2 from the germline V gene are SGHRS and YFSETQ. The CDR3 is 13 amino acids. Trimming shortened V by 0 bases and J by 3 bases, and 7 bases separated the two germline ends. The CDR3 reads CASSLAQGYEQYF. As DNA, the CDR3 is TGCGCCAGCAGCTTGGCACAGGGCTACGAGCAGTACTTC.

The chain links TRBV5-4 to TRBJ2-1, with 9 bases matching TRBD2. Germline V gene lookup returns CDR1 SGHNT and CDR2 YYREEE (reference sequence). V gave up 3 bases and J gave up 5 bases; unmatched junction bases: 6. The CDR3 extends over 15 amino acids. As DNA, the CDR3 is TGTGCCAGCAGCTCGACTACTAGCGGGCACAATGAGCAGTTCTTC. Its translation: CASSSTTSGHNEQFF. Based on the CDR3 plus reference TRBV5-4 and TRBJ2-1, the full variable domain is ETGVTQSPTHLIKTRGQQVTLRCSSQSGHNTVSWYQQALGQGPQFIFQYYREEENGRGNFPPRFSGLQFPNYSSELNVNALELDDSALYLCASSSTTSGHNEQFFGPGTRLTVL.

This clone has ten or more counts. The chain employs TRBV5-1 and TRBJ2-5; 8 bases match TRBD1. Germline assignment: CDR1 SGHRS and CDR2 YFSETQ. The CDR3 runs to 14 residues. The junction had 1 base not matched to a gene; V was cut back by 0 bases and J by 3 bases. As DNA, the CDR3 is TGCGCCAGCAGCTTGGTGGGACAGGAAGAGACCCAGTACTTC. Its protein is CASSLVGQEETQYF. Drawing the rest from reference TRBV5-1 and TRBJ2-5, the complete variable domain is KAGVTQTPRYLIKTRGQQVTLSCSPISGHRSVSWYQQTPGQGLQFLFEYFSETQRNKGNFPGRFSGRQFSNSRSEMNVSTLELGDSALYLCASSLVGQEETQYFGPGTRLLVL.

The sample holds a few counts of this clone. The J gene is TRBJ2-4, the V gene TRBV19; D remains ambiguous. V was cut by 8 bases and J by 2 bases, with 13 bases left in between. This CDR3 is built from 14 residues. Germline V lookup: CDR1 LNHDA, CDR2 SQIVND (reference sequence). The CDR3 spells CASSNSLTKNIQYF. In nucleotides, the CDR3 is TGTGCCAGTTCTAACTCCCTAACCAAAAACATTCAGTACTTC. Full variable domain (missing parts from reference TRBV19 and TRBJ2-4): DGGITQSPKYLFRKEGQNVTLSCEQNLNHDAMYWYRQDPGQGLRLIYYSQIVNDFQKGDIAEGYSVSREKKESFPLTVTSAQKNPTAFYLCASSNSLTKNIQYFGAGTRLSVL.

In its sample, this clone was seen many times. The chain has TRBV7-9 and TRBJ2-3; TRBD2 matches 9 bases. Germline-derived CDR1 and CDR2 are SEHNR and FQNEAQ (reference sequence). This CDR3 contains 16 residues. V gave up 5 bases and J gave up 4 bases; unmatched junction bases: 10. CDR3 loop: CASSGSNSGSSDTQYF. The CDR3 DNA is TGTGCCAGCAGCGGAAGTAATAGCGGGAGTTCAGATACGCAGTATTTT.

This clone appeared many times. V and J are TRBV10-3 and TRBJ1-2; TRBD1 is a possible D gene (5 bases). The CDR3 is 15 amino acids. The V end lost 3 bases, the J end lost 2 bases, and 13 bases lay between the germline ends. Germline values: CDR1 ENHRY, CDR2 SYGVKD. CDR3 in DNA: TGTGCCATCAGTGAATGGGCAGGGTCGAACTATGGCTACACCTTC. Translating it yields CAISEWAGSNYGYTF.

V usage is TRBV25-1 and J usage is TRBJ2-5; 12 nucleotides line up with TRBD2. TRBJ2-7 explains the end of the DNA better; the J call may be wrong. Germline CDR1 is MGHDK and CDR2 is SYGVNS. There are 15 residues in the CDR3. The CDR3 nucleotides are TGTGCCAGCAGTTCTCGGACTAGCGGGGTTTACGAGCAGTACTTC. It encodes CASSSRTSGVYEQYF.

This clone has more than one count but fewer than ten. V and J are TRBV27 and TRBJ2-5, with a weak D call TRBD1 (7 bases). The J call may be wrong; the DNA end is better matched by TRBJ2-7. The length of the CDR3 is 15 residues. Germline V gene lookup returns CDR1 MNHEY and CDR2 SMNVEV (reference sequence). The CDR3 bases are TGTGCCAGCAGTTTAAAGCAGGGGGGCTCCTACGAGCAGTACTTC. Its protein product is CASSLKQGGSYEQYF.

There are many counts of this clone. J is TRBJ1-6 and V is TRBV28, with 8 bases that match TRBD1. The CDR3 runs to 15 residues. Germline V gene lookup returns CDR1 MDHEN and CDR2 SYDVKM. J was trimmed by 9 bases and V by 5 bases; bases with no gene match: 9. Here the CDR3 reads CASSPSGGGSSPLHF. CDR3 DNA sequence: TGTGCCAGCAGTCCATCAGGGGGCGGAAGTTCACCCCTCCACTTT. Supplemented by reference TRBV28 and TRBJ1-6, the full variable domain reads DVKVTQSSRYLVKRTGEKVFLECVQDMDHENMFWYRQDPGLGLRLIYFSYDVKMKEKGDIPEGYSVSREKKERFSLILESASTNQTSMYLCASSPSGGGSSPLHFGNGTRLTVT.

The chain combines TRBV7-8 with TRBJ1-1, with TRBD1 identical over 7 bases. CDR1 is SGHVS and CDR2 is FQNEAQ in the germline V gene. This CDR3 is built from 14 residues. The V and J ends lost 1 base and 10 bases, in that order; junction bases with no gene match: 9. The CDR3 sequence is CASSLVSVRGRAFF. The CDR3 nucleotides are TGTGCCAGCAGCTTAGTTTCGGTCAGGGGGAGAGCTTTCTTT.

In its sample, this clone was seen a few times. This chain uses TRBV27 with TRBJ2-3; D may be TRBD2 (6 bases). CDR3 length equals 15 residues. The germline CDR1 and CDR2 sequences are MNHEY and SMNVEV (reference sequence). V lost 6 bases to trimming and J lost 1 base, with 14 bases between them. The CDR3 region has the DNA TGTGCCAGCAGGGACGGGACTTCGCGCACAGATACGCAGTATTTT. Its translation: CASRDGTSRTDTQYF.

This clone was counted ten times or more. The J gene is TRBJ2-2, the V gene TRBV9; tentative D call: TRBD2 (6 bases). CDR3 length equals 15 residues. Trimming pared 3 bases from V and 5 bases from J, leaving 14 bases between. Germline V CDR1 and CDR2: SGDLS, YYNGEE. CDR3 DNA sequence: TGTGCCAGCAGCGCCGGGGGATTGCGGACCGGGGAGCTGTTTTTT. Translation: CASSAGGLRTGELFF.